Listed below are T cell receptor beta chains from one sample, sequenced in a study of somatic mutations in cytotoxic T cells in rheumatoid arthritis. Sequencing used immunoSEQ multiplex PCR; TCRdb keeps in-frame clones, though not all of them. Of about 30,000 clones listed, approximately 78% were seen once; the top ten hold just under 8.5%. Material for sequencing was CD8+ T cells sorted from blood. These receptors all come from an adult with rheumatoid arthritis. Both conserved end residues are trimmed from each CDR3.

v_call	j_call	cdr3_length	cdr3_aa
TRBV6-6	TRBJ2-7	13	ASSPSAGLSYEQY
TRBV19	TRBJ2-7	12	ASSLATSSYEQY
TRBV6-6	TRBJ1-5	13	ASSYRQGTGQPQH
TRBV4-1	TRBJ1-1	12	ASSQGQGNTEAF
TRBV10-3	TRBJ1-6	13	AISETTDRGGPLH
TRBV27	TRBJ2-7	13	ASSPLGGVVSEQY
TRBV29-1	TRBJ2-1	13	SVEGQGVAYNEQF
TRBV9	TRBJ2-5	13	ASSPTDPSSETQY
TRBV7-6	TRBJ2-2	13	ASSLILAPTGELF
TRBV6-4	TRBJ2-1	14	ASSDGSYEPYNEQF
TRBV7-3	TRBJ1-1	11	ASSLGGGTEAF
TRBV29-1	TRBJ1-5	11	SVRDNYNQPQH
TRBV6-6	TRBJ2-1	12	ATWSGSPSMKQF
TRBV5-1	TRBJ2-7	12	ASSPRTEAYEQY
TRBV11-3	TRBJ2-5	12	ASSVPGGSPPQY
TRBV4-2	TRBJ2-1	15	ASSQPRGGGGGTAQF
TRBV11-2	TRBJ2-7	14	ASSLVSFGIKIEQY
TRBV7-8	TRBJ2-6	16	ASSLLGLAGAGANVLT
TRBV6-6	TRBJ1-5	11	ASSWTGNQPQH
TRBV7-7	TRBJ2-7	10	ASSSQTGEQY
TRBV5-4	TRBJ2-7	9	ASSWADEQY
TRBV6-5	TRBJ2-1	13	ASSYSAGGPSEQF
TRBV6-5	TRBJ2-3	11	ASSYSPSYTQY
TRBV6-1	TRBJ1-1	12	ASSEEMERSEAF
TRBV5-1	TRBJ2-1	14	ASSPLGDRGTDEQF
TRBV7-8	TRBJ1-1	12	ASSARAANTEAF
TRBV27	TRBJ2-1	10	ASSSGGDEQF
TRBV6-1	TRBJ1-5	12	ASSGTGENQPQH
TRBV6-1	TRBJ2-7	11	ASSPARPLEQY
TRBV7-9	TRBJ1-1	12	ASSFQGPNTEAF
TRBV11-2	TRBJ2-1	16	ASSLEAGGGPTYNEQF
TRBV14	TRBJ1-2	13	ASSQTGTGVNGYT
TRBV5-1	TRBJ2-2	10	ASSFNTGELF
TRBV5-1	TRBJ2-2	16	ASSSRGRLAGGFGELF
TRBV27	TRBJ2-7	13	ASMGPGESSYEQY
TRBV4-1	TRBJ2-5	16	ASSPSGQGKGGQETQY
TRBV28	TRBJ1-1	16	ASSPWGEITGLNTEAF
TRBV7-8	TRBJ2-7	12	ASSFGGASYEQY